This section outlines one T cell receptor (beta chain) sequence together with its context. Its antigen is currently unknown. The CDR3 spans 14 residues. The V end lost 0 bases, the J end lost 5 bases, and 11 bases lay between the germline ends. Germline V gene lookup returns CDR1 SGHRS and CDR2 YFSETQ. These data originate in a study of identical twins. TCRdb itself ran the 5' RACE reads through MiXCR, one entry per CDR3 protein. The sample lists 500,000 to 700,000 distinct CDR3 sequences, roughly 7.2% seen once, with 1.6% in the top ten. Study conclusions and caveats: Within cord blood, abundant beta clonotypes carried fewer insertions, but memory repertoires showed no such trend.

These data were likewise used in another study, on yellow fever vaccine responses in identical twins. This second study notes: Twins' vaccine T cell responses reportedly seemed partly convergent and partly personalized.

This chain links TRBV5-1 with TRBJ2-5; D may be TRBD1 (6 bases). The sample comprised PBMCs. This clonotype was obtained from a woman aged 18-29 years in good health. The CDR3 sequence is CASSLGQEGETQYF. The CDR3 coding sequence is TGCGCCAGCAGCTTGGGACAGGAAGGGGAGACCCAGTACTTC.